In its sample, the clone carrying this TCR beta chain was seen many times. This CDR3 is built from 16 residues. V was trimmed by 0 bases and J by 2 bases, leaving 13 bases between them. The germline V gene has CDR1 ENHRY and CDR2 SYGVKD. Covering alpha and beta chains, TRAV- and TRBV-specific primers were used for the first-strand cDNA. TCRs were amplified for approximately 22 PCR cycles with a constant-region primer and V-primer adapter. Using its own MiXCR run on the reads, TCRdb lists one record per CDR3 protein. The sample yields under 90,000 distinct CDR3 sequences, 15% to 20% seen once. Indicated time point: after trial treatment. Treatment specified: LDRT plus nivolumab, ipilimumab, low-dose cyclophosphamide and aspirin (RACIN trial). These data are taken from a study of low-dose radiotherapy and immunotherapy resistance in tumors.

This receptor was taken from a male donor with prostate cancer. This chain uses TRBV10-3 with TRBJ2-5, with D tentatively TRBD1 (6 bases). This sample comprised PBMCs, obtained after low-dose radiotherapy plus immunotherapy. In DNA form, the CDR3 reads TGTGCCATCAGTGAGTCCTCTCTACAGGGTCAAGAGACCCAGTACTTC. As protein: CAISESSLQGQETQYF.